The 28 T cell receptor beta chains reported below all come from one sample, sequenced in a study of control samples from healthy donors and cancer patients. Clones were sequenced by immunoSEQ multiplex PCR, and TCRdb holds only the in-frame ones, with some missing. The sample shows about 160,000 clones, over 90% of them seen only once. Sequencing was performed on blood. The receptors here all came from a woman in her 30s in good health.

This sequence joins TRBV12-3 or TRBV12-4 and TRBJ2-3, with D hard to call. V lost 4 bases to trimming and J lost 0 bases, with 2 bases between them. CDR3 length: 12 residues. The CDR3 nucleotides read TGTGCCAGCAGTTCGAGCACAGATACGCAGTATTTT. Amino acids: CASSSSTDTQYF.

The chain is built from TRBV9 and TRBJ1-3; no reliable D call. Trimming removed 3 bases from V and 0 bases from J, with 7 bases in between. The germline V gene has CDR1 SGDLS and CDR2 YYNGEE. This CDR3 has 14 amino acids. The CDR3 sequence is CASSGTSSGNTIYF. In nucleotides, the CDR3 is TGTGCCAGCAGCGGGACGAGCTCTGGAAACACCATATATTTT.

V is TRBV19 and J is TRBJ1-6; unclear D gene. The CDR3 runs 14 residues. Germline V gene lookup returns CDR1 LNHDA and CDR2 SQIVND (reference sequence). Trimming took 5 bases from V and 7 from J, leaving 12 bases between them. This CDR3 is CASSGGSENSPLHF. CDR3 coding DNA: TGTGCCAGTAGTGGCGGCAGTGAAAATTCACCCCTCCACTTT.

J is TRBJ1-4 and V is TRBV28; 7 nucleotides line up with TRBD1. The V gene's germline CDR1 is MDHEN and CDR2 SYDVKM. CDR3 size: 15 residues. V was pared by 4 bases and J by 8 bases, with 10 bases of the junction left unmatched. The CDR3 protein is CASSSSGTEGEKLFF. The CDR3 bases are TGTGCCAGCAGTTCCTCCGGGACAGAAGGGGAAAAACTGTTTTTT.

As to this clone: The missing conserved phenylalanine or tryptophan at the end of this CDR3 makes a read error likely. The limits of the CDR3 on the DNA are not certain, so only TCRdb's listed CDR3 is given. The chain links TRBV11-3 to TRBJ1-2; TRBD1 is taken as the D call from the table, unchecked against the DNA. The CDR3 extends over 14 residues, inclusive of both ends. Germline V gene data show CDR1 as SGHNT and CDR2 as YENEEA. Here the CDR3 reads CASSRRSVQAGIAY.

The rearrangement uses TRBV5-8 and TRBJ2-7; 7 nucleotides agree with TRBD1. This CDR3 has 13 residues. J was trimmed by 6 bases and V by 4 bases; bases with no gene match: 7. Germline CDR1 and CDR2: SGHTS and YDEGEE. The CDR3 loop is CASSHDDRAEQYF. For the CDR3, the DNA is TGTGCCAGCAGCCACGACGACAGGGCCGAGCAGTACTTC.

The V gene is TRBV7-2, the J gene TRBJ1-3, with unresolved D. The V and J ends lost 3 bases and 3 bases respectively, with 3 bases between them. The CDR3 is made up of 12 amino acids. The germline V gene has CDR1 SGHTA and CDR2 FQGNSA. The CDR3 region is CASSFNGNTIYF. For the CDR3, the DNA is TGTGCCAGCAGCTTCAATGGAAACACCATATATTTT.

The chain employs TRBV5-1 and TRBJ2-7, with no clear D. Germline CDR1 SGHRS, CDR2 YFSETQ. The CDR3 is 12 residues long. V lost 4 bases, J lost 5 bases, and 10 bases lay in between. This CDR3 reads CASSRLMNEQYF. The CDR3 region has the DNA TGCGCCAGCAGCCGATTGATGAACGAGCAGTACTTC.

The chain links TRBV18 to TRBJ1-1, with a weak D call TRBD1 (6 bases). Per germline, CDR1 KGHSH and CDR2 LQKENI. The V gene lost 6 bases and the J gene lost 5 bases, with 16 bases spanning the gap. The CDR3 length is 14 residues. CDR3 loop: CASSGNRVGTEAFF. As DNA, the CDR3 is TGTGCCAGCTCGGGAAACAGGGTCGGGACTGAAGCTTTCTTT. The full variable domain, rest sourced from reference TRBV18 and TRBJ1-1, is NAGVMQNPRHLVRRRGQEARLRCSPMKGHSHVYWYRQLPEEGLKFMVYLQKENIIDESGMPKERFSAEFPKEGPSILRIQQVVRGDSAAYFCASSGNRVGTEAFFGQGTRLTVV.

The V and J genes are TRBV5-1 and TRBJ2-7; the match to TRBD2 covers 9 bases. The CDR3 consists of 14 residues. J was trimmed by 2 bases and V by 2 bases; bases with no gene match: 2. Germline CDR1 reads SGHRS; CDR2 reads YFSETQ. The CDR3 DNA follows: TGCGCCAGCAGCTTAAGCGGGGGGCCCTACGAGCAGTACTTC. Translating gives CASSLSGGPYEQYF. The whole variable domain, filled in from reference TRBV5-1 and TRBJ2-7, reads KAGVTQTPRYLIKTRGQQVTLSCSPISGHRSVSWYQQTPGQGLQFLFEYFSETQRNKGNFPGRFSGRQFSNSRSEMNVSTLELGDSALYLCASSLSGGPYEQYFGPGTRLTVT.

The chain links TRBV6-5 to TRBJ1-2; no clear D. From germline, CDR1 is MNHEY and CDR2 SVGAGI. Trimming cost V 3 bases and J 8 bases, with 13 bases left between them. The CDR3 has 13 residues. CDR3 in DNA: TGTGCCAGCAGTTATTCCCCTACTTTGGGCTACACCTTC. Translating it yields CASSYSPTLGYTF.

The rearrangement uses TRBV5-1 and TRBJ2-1, with 9 bases lining up with TRBD2. The CDR3 length is 14 residues. Losses at the gene ends were 3 bases for V and 7 bases for J; bases not matched to a gene: 5. Germline CDR1 is SGHRS and CDR2 is YFSETQ. The CDR3 region has the DNA TGCGCCAGCAGCTCGAATCTAGCGGGGAATGAGCAGTTCTTC. This translates into CASSSNLAGNEQFF.

The V and J genes are TRBV28 and TRBJ1-1, with D tentatively TRBD1 (5 bases). The CDR3 runs to 14 residues. Trimming took off 5 bases at V and 0 bases at J, with 10 bases between the two ends. Germline V gene data show CDR1 as MDHEN and CDR2 as SYDVKM. CDR3: CASSPGDLNTEAFF. Here the CDR3 DNA reads TGTGCCAGCAGTCCCGGGGACTTGAACACTGAAGCTTTCTTT. Full variable domain (rest looked up from reference TRBV28 and TRBJ1-1): DVKVTQSSRYLVKRTGEKVFLECVQDMDHENMFWYRQDPGLGLRLIYFSYDVKMKEKGDIPEGYSVSREKKERFSLILESASTNQTSMYLCASSPGDLNTEAFFGQGTRLTVV.

The V and J genes are TRBV10-3 and TRBJ2-2, with D unclear. V lost 3 bases to trimming and J lost 6 bases, with 20 bases between them. Germline-derived CDR1 and CDR2 are ENHRY and SYGVKD. There are 17 residues in the CDR3. CDR3 sequence reads: CAISETLPLMKAGELFF. DNA of the CDR3: TGTGCCATCAGTGAAACTTTGCCACTGATGAAGGCCGGGGAGCTGTTTTTT.

The chain joins TRBV3-1 (or the pseudogene TRBV3-2) to TRBJ1-5, with D maybe TRBD1 (6 bases). CDR1 and CDR2 from the germline V gene are LGHDT and YNNKEL (reference sequence). The CDR3 contains 15 residues. Trimming removed 3 bases from V and 3 bases from J, with 12 bases in between. CDR3: CASSHSSGANQPQHF. For the CDR3, the DNA is TGTGCCAGCAGCCATTCTTCAGGGGCCAATCAGCCCCAGCATTTT.

The rearrangement joins TRBV28 to TRBJ1-2; TRBD1 agrees at 8 bases. CDR3 length: 14 amino acids. Germline trimming cut 5 bases from V and 8 bases from J; bases unmatched to any gene: 10. Germline-derived CDR1 and CDR2 are MDHEN and SYDVKM. The CDR3 protein is CASSEGQVSWGYTF. The CDR3 DNA is TGTGCCAGCAGTGAGGGACAGGTTTCTTGGGGCTACACCTTC.

Remarks on this clone: At one of its ends the junction is not consistent with the germline gene, which may arise from a read error. The chain links TRBV6-1 to TRBJ2-2; possible D gene TRBD1, 5 bases. This CDR3 is built from 13 residues. Germline V gene lookup returns CDR1 MNHNS and CDR2 SASEGT. This CDR3 is CVSRQGNTGELFF. The CDR3 coding sequence is TGTGTCAGCCGGCAGGGCAACACCGGGGAGCTGTTTTTT.

This rearrangement joins TRBV6-5 to TRBJ2-5; D ambiguous. Germline V gene lookup returns CDR1 MNHEY and CDR2 SVGAGI. The length of the CDR3 is 12 residues. Trimming took 3 bases from V and 4 from J, leaving 6 bases between them. CDR3 nucleotide sequence: TGTGCCAGCAGTTATAGTAGAGAGACCCAGTACTTC. Residues: CASSYSRETQYF.

V gene TRBV7-2 combines with J gene TRBJ1-3; 7 positions agree with TRBD1. V lost 3 bases, J lost 0 bases, and 2 bases stayed unmatched. Looked up from germline, CDR1 is SGHTA and CDR2 is FQGNSA. The CDR3 length is 15 residues. CDR3 protein: CASSLWTGSGNTIYF. The CDR3 nucleotides read TGTGCCAGCAGCTTGTGGACAGGCTCTGGAAACACCATATATTTT.

The chain is built from TRBV15 and TRBJ2-3, with D tentatively TRBD1 (6 bases). CDR3 length: 14 residues. V was cut by 4 bases and J by 0 bases, with 8 bases left in between. CDR1 is LNHNV, CDR2 YYDKDF, per germline (reference sequence). The CDR3 sequence is CATSKGGSTDTQYF. The CDR3 DNA reads as TGTGCCACCAGCAAAGGGGGTAGCACAGATACGCAGTATTTT.

The chain links TRBV27 to TRBJ2-6; D gene uncertain. Germline values: CDR1 MNHEY, CDR2 SMNVEV (reference sequence). CDR3 size: 15 residues. V lost 4 bases to trimming and J lost 0 bases, with 7 bases between them. The CDR3 sequence is CASSSSASGANVLTF. The CDR3 nucleotides are TGTGCCAGCAGTTCCTCCGCCTCTGGGGCCAACGTCCTGACTTTC.

The gene calls are TRBV7-2 and TRBJ1-6, with D maybe TRBD1 (5 bases). Germline CDR1 is SGHTA and CDR2 is FQGNSA. Trimming pared 3 bases from V and 7 bases from J, leaving 13 bases between. This CDR3 has 15 amino acids. The CDR3 nucleotides read TGTGCCAGCAGCTTGGGGGGTTGGGAAAATTCACCCCTCCACTTT. Its translation: CASSLGGWENSPLHF.

This chain joins TRBV5-1 and TRBJ1-2; 8 bases are a match to TRBD1. The CDR3 is made up of 13 amino acids. Trimming cost V 4 bases and J 4 bases; bases outside gene matches: 3. Looked up from germline, CDR1 is SGHRS and CDR2 is YFSETQ. The DNA of the CDR3 is TGCGCCAGCAGCCAGACAGGGGCCTATGGCTACACCTTC. Translation gives CASSQTGAYGYTF.

V and J are TRBV6-5 and TRBJ2-5; TRBD1 aligns across 8 bases. The trim removed 0 bases at V and 2 bases at J, leaving 5 bases unmatched. The CDR3 has 16 amino acids. The V gene's germline CDR1 is MNHEY and CDR2 SVGAGI. The CDR3 here is CASSYSTGGEQETQYF. CDR3 coding DNA: TGTGCCAGCAGTTACTCAACAGGGGGTGAGCAAGAGACCCAGTACTTC.

The V call is TRBV5-1, the J call TRBJ1-1, with D possibly matching TRBD1 (6 bases). V was trimmed by 3 bases and J by 0 bases, leaving 15 bases between them. The CDR3 covers 16 residues. The germline V gene has CDR1 SGHRS and CDR2 YFSETQ. CDR3 loop: CASSWGQGGMNTEAFF. The CDR3 nucleotides read TGCGCCAGCAGCTGGGGACAAGGAGGAATGAACACTGAAGCTTTCTTT.

The chain joins TRBV13 to TRBJ2-1, with 9 bases that match TRBD1. In germline, CDR1 is PRHDT, CDR2 FYEKMQ (reference sequence). V was pared by 9 bases and J by 4 bases, with 10 bases of the junction left unmatched. The CDR3 sequence is 15 residues long. CDR3 nucleotide sequence: TGTGCCAGTAATCAACAGGGGGCAATTTACAATGAGCAGTTCTTC. As protein: CASNQQGAIYNEQFF.

The rearrangement uses TRBV7-2 and TRBJ1-1; 8 bases agree with TRBD1. After removal of 0 bases from V and 5 bases from J, the junction contained 5 bases not matched to a gene. Germline V gives CDR1 SGHTA, CDR2 FQGNSA. The CDR3 runs to 15 residues. The CDR3 loop is CASSLAWTGSTEAFF. The CDR3 DNA follows: TGTGCCAGCAGCTTAGCTTGGACAGGGAGTACTGAAGCTTTCTTT.

V and J are TRBV18 and TRBJ2-7, with TRBD1 as a possible D gene (6 bases). The germline gives CDR1 KGHSH, CDR2 LQKENI. Deletions cut 2 bases from V and 9 bases from J, with 11 bases between. The CDR3 is made up of 12 amino acids. CDR3 protein: CASSPEQGVQYF. DNA of the CDR3: TGTGCCAGCTCACCAGAACAGGGCGTGCAGTACTTC.